The 5 T cell receptor beta chains below all came from one sample that was sequenced in a study of OX40 agonist ivuxolimab in advanced cancers. Measured with immunoSEQ multiplex PCR; TCRdb has only the in-frame clones, and not every one. In the table there are about 62,000 clones, over 75% of which are singletons. This specimen consisted of CD4+ or CD8+ T cells sorted from blood, obtained in a trial of the OX40 agonist ivuxolimab. The receptors were gathered from an adult with an advanced solid tumor such as melanoma, head and neck, liver or kidney cancer.

This clone was counted at least ten times. The V call is TRBV7-8, the J call TRBJ2-7; D unclear. V was trimmed by 6 bases and J by 4 bases, leaving 16 bases between them. This CDR3 has 14 amino acids. Germline lookup yields CDR1 SGHVS and CDR2 FQNEAQ. This chain's CDR3 is CASRANVGTYEQYF. The CDR3 DNA follows: TGTGCCAGCAGGGCGAATGTTGGTACGTACGAGCAGTACTTC.

The V and J genes are TRBV11-3 and TRBJ2-2, with D uncertain. The V gene lost 6 bases and the J gene lost 1 base, with 15 bases spanning the gap. The CDR3 is 16 amino acids. Germline-derived CDR1 and CDR2 are SGHNT and YENEEA. The CDR3 reads CASRPLKTQNTGELFF. CDR3 DNA sequence: TGTGCCAGCAGACCTCTAAAGACACAGAACACCGGGGAGCTGTTTTTT.

The chain links TRBV5-8 to TRBJ2-3; TRBD1 matches 7 bases. The ends lost 0 bases at V and 5 bases at J; junction bases unmatched: 9. CDR1 SGHTS and CDR2 YDEGEE come from the germline V gene. The CDR3 length is 16 residues. CDR3 sequence: CASSLVSGTVGDTQYF. In nucleotides, the CDR3 is TGTGCCAGCAGCTTGGTATCCGGGACAGTAGGAGATACGCAGTATTTT.

This clone is medium-sized in the sample. The chain has TRBV10-3 and TRBJ2-7; no firm D call. V shed 3 bases and J shed 6 bases, with 6 bases lying between them. Germline CDR1 is ENHRY and CDR2 is SYGVKD. This CDR3 contains 11 residues. The DNA of the CDR3 is TGTGCCATCAGTGACTACCCCGAGCAGTACTTC. It translates to CAISDYPEQYF.

This clone was recorded a few times. CDR3 loop: CASSLDPSSYNEQFF. In DNA form, the CDR3 reads TGTGCCAGCAGCTTAGATCCCAGCTCCTACAATGAGCAGTTCTTC. The chain joins TRBV11-2 to TRBJ2-1; D gene uncertain. Germline V lookup: CDR1 SGHAT, CDR2 FQNNGV. This CDR3 region has 15 residues. Trimming shortened V by 0 bases and J by 0 bases, and 6 bases separated the two germline ends.